This is a list of T cell receptor beta chains from one sample in a study of T-cell memory formation after mild COVID-19. TCRdb itself ran the 5' RACE reads through MiXCR, one entry per CDR3 protein. The sample records a few hundred thousand distinct CDR3 sequences, around 27% being singletons. Sequenced: PBMCs or a T cell subset sorted from them (not recorded which). Source of these receptors: an adult woman who had mild COVID-19 (a few samples of this study predate the infection). Cell type and time point are not known. CDR3s include the opening cysteine and the closing phenylalanine or tryptophan. A D gene is named only where the DNA matches it firmly. Clone size is given for some rows only: seen once, a few or many times, or a class if the clone is expanded.

TRBV15	TRBJ1-1	TRBD1	few	CATSHRGLGEAFF	TGTGCCACCAGCCACAGGGGGCTAGGTGAAGCTTTCTTT
TRBV12-3/TRBV12-4	TRBJ2-3	.	many	CASSLLRRTSTDTQYF	TGTGCCAGCAGTTTACTACGTCGCACTAGCACAGATACGCAGTATTTT
TRBV4-2	TRBJ1-4	TRBD1	.	CASSQEDRGLANEKLFF	TGTGCCAGCAGCCAAGAGGACAGGGGGCTCGCTAATGAAAAACTGTTTTTT
TRBV20-1	TRBJ1-1	.	few	CSASLQGRMNTEAFF	TGCAGTGCTAGTCTACAGGGCCGAATGAACACTGAAGCTTTCTTT
TRBV18	TRBJ2-3	TRBD2	.	CASSPGTSGLSDTQYF	TGTGCCAGCTCACCAGGGACTAGCGGGTTGTCAGATACGCAGTATTTT
TRBV24-1	TRBJ1-1	.	.	CATSLGSEAFF	TGTGCCACCAGCCTAGGGAGTGAAGCTTTCTTT
TRBV5-1	TRBJ2-7	.	.	CASSLGFFRGRDEQYF	TGCGCCAGCAGCTTGGGTTTCTTCAGGGGCCGGGACGAGCAGTACTTC
TRBV24-1	TRBJ1-1	TRBD1	.	CATSVTGGSEAFF	TGTGCCACCAGTGTTACAGGGGGCTCTGAAGCTTTCTTT
TRBV5-1	TRBJ2-6	.	few	CASSLTTASGANVLTF	TGCGCCAGCAGCCTAACAACGGCCTCTGGGGCCAACGTCCTGACTTTC
TRBV29-1	TRBJ2-1	.	few	CSVERRLANNEQFF	TGCAGCGTTGAAAGGAGGCTAGCGAACAATGAGCAGTTCTTC
TRBV12-3/TRBV12-4	TRBJ2-1	.	few	CASSFGPGKVEQFF	TGTGCCAGCAGTTTCGGACCGGGAAAGGTTGAGCAGTTCTTC
TRBV10-3	TRBJ2-3	.	.	CAISDLAPSDTQYF	TGTGCCATCAGTGATCTGGCTCCCTCAGATACGCAGTATTTT
TRBV18	TRBJ2-5	.	.	CASSPPEAGSRETQYF	TGTGCCAGCTCACCACCTGAGGCAGGGTCGAGGGAGACCCAGTACTTC
TRBV24-1	TRBJ1-1	.	.	CATSESTENTEAFF	TGTGCCACCAGTGAGTCGACAGAGAACACTGAAGCTTTCTTT
TRBV19	TRBJ2-3	.	few	CASRKAGHPLDTQYF	TGTGCCAGTAGAAAGGCGGGACACCCTCTGGATACGCAGTATTTT
TRBV13	TRBJ1-1	.	.	CASSLPGETSEAFF	TGTGCCAGCAGCCTACCCGGGGAAACCTCTGAAGCTTTCTTT
TRBV29-1	TRBJ1-5	.	.	CSVGGSRYQPQHF	TGCAGCGTTGGGGGCAGCCGTTACCAGCCCCAGCATTTT
TRBV12-3/TRBV12-4	TRBJ2-3	TRBD2	.	CASSLLAGDLTDTQYF	TGTGCCAGCAGCCTACTAGCGGGGGACCTCACAGATACGCAGTATTTT
TRBV5-1	TRBJ2-3	TRBD1	.	CASSLEGAGDTQYF	TGCGCCAGCAGCTTGGAGGGGGCCGGAGATACGCAGTATTTT
TRBV6-5	TRBJ2-7	TRBD1	few	CASRGTGGRYEQYF	TGTGCCAGCAGAGGGACAGGGGGACGCTACGAGCAGTACTTC
TRBV7-9	TRBJ2-3	TRBD1	many	CASSVRDRGTDTQYF	TGTGCCAGCAGCGTCCGGGACAGGGGAACAGATACGCAGTATTTT
TRBV12-3/TRBV12-4	TRBJ2-4	TRBD1	.	CARLGTGVRLAKNIQYF	TGTGCCAGACTAGGGACAGGGGTCCGTCTAGCCAAAAACATTCAGTACTTC
TRBV15	TRBJ2-5	.	.	CATSTGDTEETQYF	TGTGCCACCAGTACAGGTGATACGGAAGAGACCCAGTACTTC
TRBV27	TRBJ2-7	TRBD2	.	CASSLEGLADYYEQYF	TGTGCCAGCAGTTTAGAGGGACTAGCGGATTACTACGAGCAGTACTTC
TRBV29-1	TRBJ2-1	TRBD1	few	CSVHYTGDNEQFF	TGCAGCGTTCATTACACAGGGGACAATGAGCAGTTCTTC
TRBV5-6	TRBJ2-3	TRBD1	.	CASSVRTGRSTDTQYF	TGTGCCAGCAGCGTCCGGACAGGAAGAAGCACAGATACGCAGTATTTT
TRBV5-1	TRBJ2-7	.	.	CASSRISPRTAGYPYEQYF	TGCGCCAGCAGCCGCATTTCCCCAAGGACGGCTGGTTACCCCTACGAGCAGTACTTC
TRBV27	TRBJ2-3	.	few	CASSSHLTDTQYF	TGTGCCAGCAGTTCCCACTTGACAGATACGCAGTATTTT
TRBV4-1	TRBJ2-3	.	once	CASSQGGRGNTDTQYF	TGCGCCAGCAGCCAGGGTGGCAGGGGTAACACAGATACGCAGTATTTT
TRBV20-1	TRBJ1-4	.	.	CSARDRKLFF	TGCAGTGCTAGAGATCGAAAACTGTTTTTT
TRBV6-1	TRBJ1-2	TRBD1	few	CASSEAHSGTGHGYTF	TGTGCCAGCAGTGAAGCCCATTCCGGGACAGGGCATGGCTACACCTTC
TRBV10-3	TRBJ2-3	.	.	CAISELETSTDTQYF	TGTGCCATCAGTGAGTTGGAGACTAGCACAGATACGCAGTATTTT
TRBV10-3	TRBJ2-1	.	.	CAIRNGLLNEQFF	TGTGCCATCAGGAACGGACTCCTCAATGAGCAGTTCTTC
TRBV9	TRBJ1-2	.	.	CASSVDLGLGFGYTF	TGTGCCAGCAGCGTAGATCTTGGATTGGGATTTGGCTACACCTTC
TRBV7-9	TRBJ2-7	TRBD1	.	CASSSTGTGKSYEQYF	TGTGCCAGCAGCTCGACCGGGACAGGAAAATCCTACGAGCAGTACTTC
TRBV5-5	TRBJ2-6	TRBD1	.	CASSFWDSSSGANVLTF	TGTGCCAGCAGCTTCTGGGACAGCTCATCTGGGGCCAACGTCCTGACTTTC
TRBV29-1	TRBJ1-4	.	.	CSVAQNEKLFF	TGCAGCGTCGCTCAGAATGAAAAACTGTTTTTT
TRBV5-5	TRBJ2-7	TRBD1	.	CASSPGTGAFYEQYF	TGTGCCAGCAGCCCCGGGACAGGGGCCTTCTACGAGCAGTACTTC
TRBV9	TRBJ2-1	.	.	CARRGYNEQFF	TGTGCCCGCCGGGGATACAATGAGCAGTTCTTC
TRBV10-3	TRBJ2-7	.	.	CATTGTVSSYEQYF	TGTGCCACCACTGGGACCGTCAGCTCCTACGAGCAGTACTTC
TRBV5-1	TRBJ2-7	TRBD2	few	CASSLTSGRAHEQYF	TGCGCCAGCAGCCTTACTAGCGGGAGGGCCCACGAGCAGTACTTC
TRBV20-1	TRBJ1-2	.	.	CSAGGQLYGYTF	TGCAGTGCTGGAGGACAGCTCTATGGCTACACCTTC
TRBV20-1	TRBJ2-2	.	.	CSAIFETGELFF	TGCAGTGCTATTTTCGAGACCGGGGAGCTGTTTTTT
TRBV7-2	TRBJ2-7	.	.	CASSLPGSKEQYF	TGTGCCAGCAGCTTACCGGGCTCGAAAGAGCAGTACTTC
TRBV30	TRBJ1-1	.	.	CAWSVWRVNTEAFF	TGTGCCTGGAGTGTTTGGAGGGTGAACACTGAAGCTTTCTTT
TRBV7-3	TRBJ2-1	.	.	CASSRQAYNEQFF	TGTGCCAGCTCGAGACAGGCCTACAATGAGCAGTTCTTC